The sequence of this TCR beta chain was determined in a study of T cell responses to AZD1222 COVID-19 vaccine. V was clipped by 2 bases and J by 7 bases, with 16 bases between them. This CDR3 comprises 14 residues. The V gene's germline CDR1 is SGHNT and CDR2 YYREEE (reference sequence). Study-wide findings and caveats: In all cases, repertoires were sampled only after the peak T cell response. The span of vaccine-associated CD4 TCRs extended across spike, with dominance at 160-218 and 743-854.

Details on this clone: The antigen is not known.

Libraries were prepared by immunoSEQ multiplex PCR; TCRdb keeps only in-frame clonotypes and omits some of them. Counted here are about 97,000 clones, approximately 90% occurring once; the ten biggest clones make up 1% to 1.5%. The input for sequencing was peripheral blood, taken on day 0 of AZD1222 vaccination. V is TRBV5-4 and J is TRBJ2-7; weak D call: TRBD2 (7 bases). This TCR derives from an adult in good health. The chain's CDR3 is CASSFGGRAGEQYF. CDR3 in DNA: TGTGCCAGCAGCTTCGGGGGGCGGGCTGGAGAGCAGTACTTC.